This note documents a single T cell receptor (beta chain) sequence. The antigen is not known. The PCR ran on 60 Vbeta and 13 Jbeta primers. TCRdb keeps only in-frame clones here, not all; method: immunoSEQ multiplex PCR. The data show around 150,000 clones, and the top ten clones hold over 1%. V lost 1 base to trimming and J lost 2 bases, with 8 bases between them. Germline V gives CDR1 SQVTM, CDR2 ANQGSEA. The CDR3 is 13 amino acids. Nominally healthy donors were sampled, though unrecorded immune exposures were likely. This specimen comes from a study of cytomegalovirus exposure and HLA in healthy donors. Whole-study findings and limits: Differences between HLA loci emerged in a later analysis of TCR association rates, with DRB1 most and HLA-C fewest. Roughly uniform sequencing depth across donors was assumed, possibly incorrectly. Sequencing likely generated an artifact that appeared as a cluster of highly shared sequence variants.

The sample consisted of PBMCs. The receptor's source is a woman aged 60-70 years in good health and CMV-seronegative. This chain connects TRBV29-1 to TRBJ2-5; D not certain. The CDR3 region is CSVEGRIQETQYF. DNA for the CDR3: TGCAGCGTTGAAGGCAGGATTCAAGAGACCCAGTACTTC.